Below, one T cell receptor (beta chain) is given with its context. Its target is unknown. This specimen belongs to a study of T cell responses to AZD1222 COVID-19 vaccine. Trimming pared 3 bases from V and 0 bases from J, leaving 9 bases between. Germline CDR1 is DFQATT and CDR2 is SNEGSKA (reference sequence). The CDR3 runs 14 residues. The protocol was immunoSEQ multiplex PCR, while the TCRdb copy is restricted to in-frame clones and leaves out a portion. Among some 140,000 clones listed, about 88% were seen once. Overall study findings and caveats: Across the whole spike, CD4 TCRs peaked at regions 160-218 and 743-854. Repertoire sampling occurred only after the peak T cell response.

This clonotype was sampled from an adult who received the AZD1222 COVID-19 vaccine. The chain couples TRBV20-1 to TRBJ1-3, with D hard to call. Sequencing used peripheral blood, obtained 28 days after the second AZD1222 dose. The chain's CDR3 is CSASRRYSGNTIYF. The CDR3 bases are TGCAGTGCTAGTAGGCGGTACTCTGGAAACACCATATATTTT.